The next 28 T cell receptor beta chains were all read from a single sample in a study of blood T cell repertoires in COVID-19. Repertoires were generated with immunoSEQ multiplex PCR, while TCRdb's copy carries only in-frame clones and drops some. The repertoire holds 200,000 to 250,000 clones, with 88% as singletons. What was sequenced was peripheral blood. The receptors originated from a woman aged 55-75 years with acute or convalescent COVID-19.

The table lists this clone with a few counts. The chain couples TRBV6-5 to TRBJ2-5, with 7 bases identical to TRBD1. The CDR3 is made up of 15 amino acids. CDR1 and CDR2 from the germline V gene are MNHEY and SVGAGI. V lost 6 bases, J lost 4 bases, and 11 bases stayed unmatched. The DNA of the CDR3 is TGTGCCAGCAGACGAGACAGGGCAGGCGGAGAGACCCAGTACTTC. It is translated as CASRRDRAGGETQYF.

Here the CDR3 DNA reads TGTGCCAGCAGTGAAGCCAGTGAGCAGTTCTTC. Its protein product is CASSEASEQFF. The V gene is TRBV2, the J gene TRBJ2-1; unclear D gene. V shed 0 bases and J shed 9 bases, with 3 bases lying between them. This CDR3 region has 11 residues. Germline CDR1 SNHLY, CDR2 FYNNEI.

V and J are TRBV2 and TRBJ2-7, with a tentative D call TRBD1 (7 bases). V lost 7 bases and J 2 bases, leaving 18 bases between the germline ends. Germline-derived CDR1 and CDR2 are SNHLY and FYNNEI. CDR3 length equals 15 residues. CDR3 nucleotide sequence: TGTGCCAGCACCCCGGCGGGGACAGTAACCTACGAGCAGTACTTC. This sequence encodes CASTPAGTVTYEQYF.

The chain combines TRBV7-2 with TRBJ2-7, with TRBD1 matching over 8 bases. This CDR3 has 14 residues. The germline V gene encodes CDR1 SGHTA and CDR2 FQGNSA. Germline trimming cut 5 bases from V and 2 bases from J; bases unmatched to any gene: 5. The CDR3 region has the DNA TGTGCCAGCAGCAAAGGACAGGGCACCTACGAGCAGTACTTC. This sequence encodes CASSKGQGTYEQYF. The full variable domain, in which reference TRBV7-2 and TRBJ2-7 provide the parts outside the CDR3, is GAGVSQSPSNKVTEKGKDVELRCDPISGHTALYWYRQSLGQGLEFLIYFQGNSAPDKSGLPSDRFSAERTGGSVSTLTIQRTQQEDSAVYLCASSKGQGTYEQYFGPGTRLTVT.

The count of this clone is one. The chain has TRBV5-6 and TRBJ2-1; D unclear. This CDR3 spans 17 amino acids. Between the trimmed V and J ends, which lost 2 bases and 7 bases, there was a span of 22 bases. CDR1 and CDR2 (germline): SGHDT, YYEEEE. In nucleotides, the CDR3 is TGTGCCAGCAGCTTCCCCCGTCAGGTAGTAAAAACGAATGAGCAGTTCTTC. Protein product: CASSFPRQVVKTNEQFF.

This clone was observed once. This chain joins TRBV6-1 and TRBJ1-6, with D unresolved. The germline V gene has CDR1 MNHNS and CDR2 SASEGT. The CDR3 runs 16 residues. The V and J ends lost 0 bases and 13 bases respectively, with 19 bases between them. The CDR3 DNA reads TGTGCCAGCAGTGAAGCTTCTGGCAGGCTCCCTCTGCCCCTCCACTTT. It translates to CASSEASGRLPLPLHF.

This clone was seen a single time. The chain recombines TRBV13 with TRBJ2-1, with 8 positions matching TRBD2. Germline CDR1 reads PRHDT; CDR2 reads FYEKMQ (reference sequence). This CDR3 spans 14 amino acids. After removal of 4 bases from V and 8 bases from J, the junction contained 7 bases not matched to a gene. The chain's CDR3 is CASSSRLALDEQFF. The CDR3 DNA reads as TGTGCCAGCAGCTCCAGACTAGCGCTCGATGAGCAGTTCTTC.

The chain recombines TRBV7-2 with TRBJ2-3; maybe TRBD1 (5 bases). Germline V CDR1 and CDR2: SGHTA, FQGNSA. The CDR3 covers 14 residues. V lost 5 bases and J lost 0, with 9 bases in between. The CDR3 nucleotides are TGTGCCAGCAGCCTGAGACAGAGCACAGATACGCAGTATTTT. This codes for CASSLRQSTDTQYF.

This clone was seen only once. This rearrangement joins TRBV5-4 to TRBJ2-3; 7 bases are shared with TRBD2. Germline trimming cut 1 base from V and 3 bases from J; bases unmatched to any gene: 8. Germline V lookup: CDR1 SGHNT, CDR2 YYREEE (reference sequence). CDR3 size: 16 residues. In DNA form, the CDR3 reads TGTGCCAGCAGCTTGCCCGGGCGGGAGTCTACAGATACGCAGTATTTT. Protein: CASSLPGRESTDTQYF.

V usage is TRBV6-5 and J usage is TRBJ1-2; D uncertain. Per the germline V gene, CDR1 is MNHEY and CDR2 is SVGAGI. The CDR3 has 12 residues. Trimming stripped 6 bases from V and 5 bases from J, with 10 bases between. The CDR3 is CASSSGPYGYTF. CDR3 nucleotide sequence: TGTGCCAGCAGCTCCGGTCCGTATGGCTACACCTTC.

The chain links TRBV19 to TRBJ1-1; 10 bases fit TRBD1. CDR1 and CDR2 (germline): LNHDA, SQIVND (reference sequence). CDR3 length equals 14 residues. Trimming cost V 5 bases and J 7 bases; bases outside gene matches: 7. CDR3 DNA sequence: TGTGCCAGTAGTGGGCGACAGGGGGCGGATGAAGCTTTCTTT. Its protein product is CASSGRQGADEAFF.

This chain links TRBV11-2 with TRBJ2-7; weak D call: TRBD2 (5 bases). The V end was cut by 0 bases, the J end by 0 bases, with 18 bases between. CDR3 length equals 18 residues. CDR1 is SGHAT, CDR2 FQNNGV, per germline. CDR3 coding DNA: TGTGCCAGCAGCTTAGATCTGTTTGGCGGGCCGAGCTCCTACGAGCAGTACTTC. Translated: CASSLDLFGGPSSYEQYF.

The chain uses TRBV27 and TRBJ2-7; 16 bases match TRBD2. Germline V lookup: CDR1 MNHEY, CDR2 SMNVEV (reference sequence). The CDR3 sequence is 16 residues long. V lost 5 bases and J lost 6; bases outside the gene matches: 7. The CDR3 here is CASSLTGTSGRVEQYF. As DNA, the CDR3 is TGTGCCAGCAGTCTCACCGGGACTAGCGGGAGGGTCGAGCAGTACTTC.

This clone was counted a single time. V is TRBV19 and J is TRBJ2-3; 7 bases match TRBD2. The V and J ends lost 8 bases and 0 bases, in that order; junction bases with no gene match: 5. Germline V gives CDR1 LNHDA, CDR2 SQIVND (reference sequence). The CDR3 totals 14 residues. Here the CDR3 reads CASFLAESTDTQYF. In DNA form, the CDR3 reads TGTGCCAGTTTTCTAGCGGAGAGCACAGATACGCAGTATTTT.

This clone has just one count. The germline gene is not matched at one end of the junction; a read error may be the cause. The chain links TRBV6-1 to TRBJ1-5; D is undetermined. The CDR3 extends over 16 amino acids. Germline loops: CDR1 MNHNS, CDR2 SASEGT. DNA of the CDR3: TGTGCCAGCAGCGAAGTGGGGAGCTATAGCAATCAGCCCCAGCATTTT. This sequence encodes CASSEVGSYSNQPQHF.

Of note for this clone: This specimen includes other DNA sequences encoding the same CDR3. This chain joins TRBV2 and TRBJ1-1, with D possibly being TRBD1 (5 bases). The ends were cut back, 2 bases at V and 5 bases at J, with 12 bases in the middle. The CDR3 is 14 amino acids. Germline V gene sequence: CDR1 SNHLY, CDR2 FYNNEI. The CDR3 spells CASSESRVGTEAFF. DNA for the CDR3: TGTGCCAGCAGTGAAAGCAGGGTGGGGACTGAAGCTTTCTTT.

The chain combines TRBV2 with TRBJ1-1; possible D gene TRBD1, 5 bases. Germline values: CDR1 SNHLY, CDR2 FYNNEI. The CDR3 loop spans 13 amino acids. With 4 bases removed from V and 2 bases from J, the gap between germline ends came to 8 bases. The CDR3 nucleotides read TGTGCCAGCAGTGTAGACAGTAACACTGAAGCTTTCTTT. Translating gives CASSVDSNTEAFF. The entire variable domain, with the rest obtained from reference TRBV2 and TRBJ1-1, is as follows: EPEVTQTPSHQVTQMGQEVILRCVPISNHLYFYWYRQILGQKVEFLVSFYNNEISEKSEIFDDQFSVERPDGSNFTLKIRSTKLEDSAMYFCASSVDSNTEAFFGQGTRLTVV.

The rearrangement joins TRBV24-1 to TRBJ1-1; D gene unclear. The germline V gene has CDR1 KGHDR and CDR2 SFDVKD. The V gene lost 4 bases and the J gene lost 1 base, with 3 bases spanning the gap. The CDR3 has 12 residues. The CDR3 coding sequence is TGTGCCACCAGTGACGGGAACACTGAAGCTTTCTTT. This translates into CATSDGNTEAFF.

The chain employs TRBV30 and TRBJ1-5; possibly TRBD1 for D (5 bases). Trimming took 0 bases from V and 6 from J, leaving 12 bases between them. Germline assignment: CDR1 GTSNPN and CDR2 SVGIG (reference sequence). The CDR3 extends over 14 amino acids. The CDR3 is CAWSVRGVAQPQHF. The CDR3 DNA reads TGTGCCTGGAGTGTACGGGGGGTGGCTCAGCCCCAGCATTTT.

The chain combines TRBV19 with TRBJ2-7; 8 bases are a match to TRBD1. The V segment lost 6 bases and the J segment 5 bases; nucleotides outside the gene matches: 12. CDR3 length: 15 amino acids. Germline V gene sequence: CDR1 LNHDA, CDR2 SQIVND (reference sequence). The CDR3 region is CASSSIIPGGNEQYF. The CDR3 DNA is TGTGCCAGTAGCAGTATAATTCCAGGGGGCAACGAGCAGTACTTC.

This sequence joins TRBV28 and TRBJ1-1; 9 bases fit TRBD1. This CDR3 is 16 amino acids long. With 3 bases clipped from V and 2 bases from J, the junction kept 7 bases outside the gene matches. In germline, CDR1 is MDHEN, CDR2 SYDVKM. DNA for the CDR3: TGTGCCAGCAGTTTTAATCCGACAGGGGGAAACACTGAAGCTTTCTTT. Translating it yields CASSFNPTGGNTEAFF.

The chain employs TRBV18 and TRBJ1-4; 10 nucleotides match TRBD1. The germline V gene has CDR1 KGHSH and CDR2 LQKENI. The CDR3 extends over 16 amino acids. With V trimmed by 3 bases and J by 2 bases, 3 bases remained unmatched. The CDR3 region is CASSPGTGVTNEKLFF. As DNA, the CDR3 is TGTGCCAGCTCACCCGGGACAGGGGTCACTAATGAAAAACTGTTTTTT. Together with reference TRBV18 and TRBJ1-4, the CDR3 gives the full variable domain: NAGVMQNPRHLVRRRGQEARLRCSPMKGHSHVYWYRQLPEEGLKFMVYLQKENIIDESGMPKERFSAEFPKEGPSILRIQQVVRGDSAAYFCASSPGTGVTNEKLFFGSGTQLSVL.

V and J are TRBV9 and TRBJ2-1, with TRBD2 identical over 12 bases. Per germline, CDR1 SGDLS and CDR2 YYNGEE. This CDR3 region has 15 residues. J was trimmed by 5 bases and V by 4 bases; bases with no gene match: 4. DNA of the CDR3: TGTGCCAGCAGCCGACTAGCGGGAGTCCACAATGAGCAGTTCTTC. Translation gives CASSRLAGVHNEQFF.

V usage is TRBV5-1 and J usage is TRBJ2-1; the D gene is possibly TRBD2 (5 bases). Germline V gene data show CDR1 as SGHRS and CDR2 as YFSETQ. Trimming shortened V by 0 bases and J by 3 bases, and 13 bases separated the two germline ends. The CDR3 extends over 16 amino acids. DNA of the CDR3: TGCGCCAGCAGCTTGGAGGCCTCTCGGGGCTACAATGAGCAGTTCTTC. It encodes CASSLEASRGYNEQFF.

The rearrangement links TRBV30 to TRBJ1-2; possibly TRBD1 for D (6 bases). Trimming pared 0 bases from V and 7 bases from J, leaving 12 bases between. Per germline, CDR1 GTSNPN and CDR2 SVGIG (reference sequence). The CDR3 sequence is 13 residues long. CDR3 residues: CAWSVDRISGYTF. The CDR3 bases are TGTGCCTGGAGTGTCGACAGGATCTCTGGCTACACCTTC.

The chain links TRBV7-2 to TRBJ2-1; D may be TRBD2 (5 bases). V was pared by 1 base and J by 9 bases, with 16 bases between. Germline loops: CDR1 SGHTA, CDR2 FQGNSA. The CDR3 is made up of 15 amino acids. The CDR3 spells CASSLVPTSSGEQFF. In nucleotides, the CDR3 is TGTGCCAGCAGCTTAGTACCTACTAGTTCGGGTGAGCAGTTCTTC.

V usage is TRBV11-3 and J usage is TRBJ2-1; 7 bases agree with TRBD1. CDR1 and CDR2 (germline): SGHNT, YENEEA. Trimming removed 4 bases from V and 2 bases from J; junction bases left unmatched: 5. The CDR3 sequence is 15 residues long. The CDR3 DNA follows: TGTGCCAGCAGCTCTCGGACAGGTGCCTACAATGAGCAGTTCTTC. Translated: CASSSRTGAYNEQFF.

The DNA of the CDR3 is TGTGCCAGCAGCCCAAAAGGACAGGGCGCCTCCTACAATGAGCAGTTCTTC. It is translated as CASSPKGQGASYNEQFF. The V call is TRBV7-2, the J call TRBJ2-1; 8 positions match TRBD1. The CDR3 has 17 residues. Trimming took 5 bases from V and 0 from J; bases not matched to a gene: 9. Germline V gene lookup returns CDR1 SGHTA and CDR2 FQGNSA.